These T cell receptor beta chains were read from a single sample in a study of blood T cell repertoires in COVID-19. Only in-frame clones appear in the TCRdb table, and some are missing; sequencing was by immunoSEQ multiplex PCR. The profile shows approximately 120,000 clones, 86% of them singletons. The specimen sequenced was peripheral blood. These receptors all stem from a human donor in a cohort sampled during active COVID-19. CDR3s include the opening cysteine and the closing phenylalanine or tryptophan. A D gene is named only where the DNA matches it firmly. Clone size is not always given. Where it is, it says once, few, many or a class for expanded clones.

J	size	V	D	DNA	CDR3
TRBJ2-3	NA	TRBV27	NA	TGTGCCAGCAGTTCGTTCAGTCGGGGCACAGATACGCAGTATTTT	CASSSFSRGTDTQYF
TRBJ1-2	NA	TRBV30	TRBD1	TGTGCCTGGACCAGGGGGGACTATGGCTACACCTTC	CAWTRGDYGYTF
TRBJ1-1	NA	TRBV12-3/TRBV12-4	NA	TGTGCCAGCACGATCGGAGAGAACACTGAAGCTTTCTTT	CASTIGENTEAFF
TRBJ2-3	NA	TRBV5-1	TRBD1	TGCGCCAGCAGCCACACCGGCGACAGGGGTGAAGGCACAGATACGCAGTATTTT	CASSHTGDRGEGTDTQYF
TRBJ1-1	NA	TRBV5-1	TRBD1	TGCGCCAGCAGCCTGGACAGGGGGCACACTGAAGCTTTCTTT	CASSLDRGHTEAFF
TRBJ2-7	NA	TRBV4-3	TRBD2	TGCGCCAGCAGCCCTCAAGCGGGAGCCTACGAGCAGTACTTC	CASSPQAGAYEQYF
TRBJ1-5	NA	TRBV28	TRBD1	TGTGCCAGCAGTTTCGACAGGGAGAATCAGCCCCAGCATTTT	CASSFDRENQPQHF
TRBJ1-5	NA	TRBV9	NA	TGTGCCAGCGGAGGGGGGGGCCAGCCCCAGCATTTT	CASGGGGQPQHF
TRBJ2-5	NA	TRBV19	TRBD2	TGTGCCAGTAGTAGGCCGGGAGGCCTAGCTACACTCCAAGAGACCCAGTACTTC	CASSRPGGLATLQETQYF
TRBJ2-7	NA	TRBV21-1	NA	TGTGCCAGCAGCAAAGAATCGGGGGACCTACGATACGAGCAGTACTTC	CASSKESGDLRYEQYF
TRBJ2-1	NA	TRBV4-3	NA	TGCGCCAGCAGCCAAGATCGGGTAGCCAATGAGCAGTTCTTC	CASSQDRVANEQFF
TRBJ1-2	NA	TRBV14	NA	TGTGCCAGCAGCCATCATCCCGCGGGCATACTTAACTATGGCTACACCTTC	CASSHHPAGILNYGYTF
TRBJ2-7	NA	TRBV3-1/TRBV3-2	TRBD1	TGTGCCAGCAGCTCGGGGGACAGGGAACCTCGCCGATACGAGCAGTACTTC	CASSSGDREPRRYEQYF
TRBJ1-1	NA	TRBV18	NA	TGTGCCAGCTCACCTGGGGGGTGGGGCTACACTGAAGCTTTCTTT	CASSPGGWGYTEAFF
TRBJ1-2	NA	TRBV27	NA	TGTGCCAGCAGTTTTAAGGGAGGTGGCTACACCTTC	CASSFKGGGYTF
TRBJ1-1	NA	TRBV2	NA	TGTGCCAGCAGTGTTGCGAGCCCGGGGAACACTGAAGCTTTCTTT	CASSVASPGNTEAFF
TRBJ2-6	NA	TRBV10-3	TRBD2	TGTGCCATCGGGGCGGGACTAGCGGGTGGGGCCAACGTCCTGACTTTC	CAIGAGLAGGANVLTF
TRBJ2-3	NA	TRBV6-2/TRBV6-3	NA	TGTGCCAGCAGCGCGGCCCTCACAGATACGCAGTATTTT	CASSAALTDTQYF
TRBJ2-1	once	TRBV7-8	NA	TGTGCCAGCAGCTCCTGGGTGGAGGGACCCTACAATGAGCAGTTCTTC	CASSSWVEGPYNEQFF
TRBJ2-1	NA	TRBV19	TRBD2	TGTGCCAGTAGTATCGGAGCGGGGTACAATGAGCAGTTCTTC	CASSIGAGYNEQFF
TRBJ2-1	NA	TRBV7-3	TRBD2	TGTGCCAGCAGCTTGGCAAGCGGGACCTACAATGAGCAGTTCTTC	CASSLASGTYNEQFF
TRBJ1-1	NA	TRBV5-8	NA	TGTGCCAGCAGCTTTAAGGGGGGGAGAGTCTCTGAAGCTTTCTTT	CASSFKGGRVSEAFF
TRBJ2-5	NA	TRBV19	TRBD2	TGTGCCAGTAGCGGGACTAGCGCAGAGACCCAGTACTTC	CASSGTSAETQYF
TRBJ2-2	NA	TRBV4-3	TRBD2	TGCGCCAGCAGCCCCCGACTAGCGGGAGAGTCCGGGGAGCTGTTTTTT	CASSPRLAGESGELFF
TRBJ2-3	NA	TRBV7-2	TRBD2	TGTGCCAGCAGCCCAGGACTAGCGGGAGGCAAAAACACAGATACGCAGTATTTT	CASSPGLAGGKNTDTQYF
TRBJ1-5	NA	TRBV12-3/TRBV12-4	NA	TGTGCCAGCAGTTTGGACCAGGGTACGCCCCAGCATTTT	CASSLDQGTPQHF
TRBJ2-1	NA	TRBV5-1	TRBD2	TGCGCCAGCAGCTTATTTCCGGGACTAACGAATGAGCAGTTCTTC	CASSLFPGLTNEQFF
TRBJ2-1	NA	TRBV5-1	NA	TGCGCCAGCAGCTTGGTTGCGGTTACCTACAATGAGCAGTTCTTC	CASSLVAVTYNEQFF
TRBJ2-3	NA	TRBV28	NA	TGTGCCAGCAGCCCCATCTGGGGGGTCGGCACAGATACGCAGTATTTT	CASSPIWGVGTDTQYF
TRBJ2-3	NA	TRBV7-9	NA	TGTGCCAGCGAAAGCGCCAACACAGATACGCAGTATTTT	CASESANTDTQYF
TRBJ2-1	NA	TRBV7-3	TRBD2	TGTGCCAGCAGCGCTAGCGGGGGATACTCCTACAATGAGCAGTTCTTC	CASSASGGYSYNEQFF
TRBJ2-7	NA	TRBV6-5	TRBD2	TGTGCCAGCAAAAAGCGGGAGACCTCCTACGAGCAGTACTTC	CASKKRETSYEQYF